This T cell receptor (beta chain) was captured by sequencing in a study of T-cell memory formation after mild COVID-19 (dated by TCRdb to about 2021). A note on the overall study: Most TCR sequence clusters were specific to one of the two donors. Longitudinal TCRalpha and TCRbeta repertoire sequencing tracked T-cell clones expanding and contracting after mild COVID-19 in two donors. Two young, previously healthy adult volunteers, one female and one male, were included in the cohort.

V gives up 3 bases and J gives up 1 base, and the segment between their germline ends measures 7 bases. For CDR1 and CDR2, the germline V gene lists SGDLS and YYNGEE. Measured from the cysteine to the phenylalanine, the CDR3 is 13 residues long. Only the CDR3 part of the read is kept: 39 bases, read in frame from the first base. The research as a whole found: SARS-CoV-2 specificity of the second-wave clones peaking on day 37 was not confirmed. Clones contracting from day 15 to 85 had balanced CD4/CD8 phenotypes, while a second wave expanding from day 15 to 37 was biased towards CD4+. The study included only two mild cases, and larger cohorts that include severe cases with pre-infection samples were judged to be necessary. Contracting CD4+ clones were found mainly in CM and EM memory subsets, while CD8+ clones were enriched in EMRA. Some responding clones were detected in pre-infection memory, suggesting pre-existing cross-reactive memory T cells joined the SARS-CoV-2 response.

This sample was sequenced with an Illumina NovaSeq 6000. TCRalpha and TCRbeta cDNA libraries were built by 5'RACE with constant-segment primers, adding sample barcodes and unique molecular identifiers. RNA was extracted from every sample with Trizol reagent. Amplification of the libraries took two PCR steps, and the second step added a second sample barcode plus Illumina TruSeq adapters. Libraries were sequenced on an Illumina NovaSeq with 2 x 150 bp paired-end reads. The original methods were these. Demultiplexing of reads and collapsing into UMI-guided consensus sequences were performed with migec v1.2.7. Using mixcr v2.1.11, the UMI consensuses were aligned to TRA and TRB V and J templates and assembled into clonotypes. A clonotype was counted as expanded or contracted only if both edgeR and NoisET called the change significant, with noise models trained on biological replicates. For edgeR calls, a false discovery rate-adjusted p below 0.01 and a log2 fold-change threshold of 1 were applied. As an exploratory analysis of dynamics, max-normalized trajectories of the 1000 most abundant clonotypes were examined by PCA with hierarchical clustering. Separately sequenced CD4+ and CD8+ repertoires were used to assign the CD4 or CD8 phenotype of responding clones. TCRdb's own reprocessing of the public reads used fastp at Q25 and MiXCR and kept productive beta chains. When rows share a CDR3 protein, they turn into one entry using the most common DNA and genes. What appears here as the V and J calls and clone size reflects TCRdb's work, not the paper's. The sample table holds about 290,000 distinct CDR3 sequences, of which about 16% were seen once. Over 20% of the sample rests with the top ten.

PBMCs were isolated by Ficoll-Paque density gradient centrifugation. Worth noting for this clonotype: This receptor's antigen is unknown. No base quality information exists; no much larger clone differs at one position.

The sequenced material came from PBMCs or a T cell subset sorted from them (not recorded which). This sequence was found in a man younger than 30 who had mild COVID-19 (a few samples of this study predate the infection). The sample titles of this study are shuffled in the database, so cell type and time point are left out; the donor was told from shared clones. The chain couples TRBV9 to TRBJ2-5, with the D assignment possibly TRBD1 or TRBD2, given 6 matching bases for each. The DNA sequence follows: TGTGCCAGCAGCGGGGGGGCCCAAGAGACCCAGTACTTC. Its translation is CASSGGAQETQYF.